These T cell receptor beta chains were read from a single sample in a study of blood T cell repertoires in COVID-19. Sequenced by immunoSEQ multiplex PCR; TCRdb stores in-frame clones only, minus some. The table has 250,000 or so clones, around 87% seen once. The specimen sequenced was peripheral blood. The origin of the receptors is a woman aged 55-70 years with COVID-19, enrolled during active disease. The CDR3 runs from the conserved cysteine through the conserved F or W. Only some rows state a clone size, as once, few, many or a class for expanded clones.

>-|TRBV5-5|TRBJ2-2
CASSSPSGGGGGELFF
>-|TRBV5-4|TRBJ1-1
CASSLQGQKNTEAFF
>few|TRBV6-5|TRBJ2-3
CASTPQGRDTQYF
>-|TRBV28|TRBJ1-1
CASSPPDRLNTEAFF
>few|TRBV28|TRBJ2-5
CASSTIRGHPRTQYF
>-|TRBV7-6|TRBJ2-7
CASSAAGEGAYEQYF
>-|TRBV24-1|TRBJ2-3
CATSDLSTGTDTQYF
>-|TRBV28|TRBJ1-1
CALQGRTEAFF
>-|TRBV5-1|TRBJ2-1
CASSLRTGFGNEQFF
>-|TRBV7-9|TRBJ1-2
CASSSGTGGNYGYTF